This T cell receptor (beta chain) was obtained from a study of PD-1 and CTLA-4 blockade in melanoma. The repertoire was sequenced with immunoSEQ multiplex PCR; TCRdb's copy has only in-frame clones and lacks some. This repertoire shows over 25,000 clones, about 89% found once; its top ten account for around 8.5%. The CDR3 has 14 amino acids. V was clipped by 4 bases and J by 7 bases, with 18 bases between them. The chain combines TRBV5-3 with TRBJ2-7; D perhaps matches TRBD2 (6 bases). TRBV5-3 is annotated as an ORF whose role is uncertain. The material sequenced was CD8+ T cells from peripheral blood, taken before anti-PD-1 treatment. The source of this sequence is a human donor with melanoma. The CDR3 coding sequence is TGTGCCAGAAGCAACCTCAGGGACTGGTGGGAGCAGTACTTC. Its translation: CARSNLRDWWEQYF.